Presented here are 7 T cell receptor beta chains from one specimen sequenced in a study of T cell repertoires in cytomegalovirus infection. These receptors have no known antigen. TCRdb re-called the reads through MiXCR, storing one row per CDR3 protein. The sample yields 830,000 or so distinct CDR3 sequences, about 33% seen once. The starting material was cultured CD8+ T cells from PBMCs, obtained from culture after CMV antigen stimulation. The receptors stem from a human donor in good health (CMV status not recorded). Some clones in this sample may be carry-over from other donors' samples.

The chain combines TRBV7-3 with TRBJ2-2; D is unresolved. V was cut by 4 bases and J by 3 bases, with 9 bases left in between. Looked up from germline, CDR1 is SGHTA and CDR2 is FQGTGA. This CDR3 contains 14 residues. In DNA form, the CDR3 reads TGTGCCAGCAGCTCTCCGGTGGACACCGGGGAGCTGTTTTTT. This gives the protein CASSSPVDTGELFF.

The V call is TRBV5-1, the J call TRBJ1-2; D is possibly TRBD1 (5 bases). The ends were cut back, 0 bases at V and 0 bases at J, with 9 bases in the middle. The CDR3 is 15 amino acids. The germline V gene has CDR1 SGHRS and CDR2 YFSETQ. CDR3 coding DNA: TGCGCCAGCAGCTTGGAACAGGTTTCTAACTATGGCTACACCTTC. It translates to CASSLEQVSNYGYTF.

The V call is TRBV7-8, the J call TRBJ2-1, with D tentatively TRBD1 (5 bases). The germline V and J ends were trimmed by 1 base and 7 bases, with 11 bases remaining between them. Germline CDR1 is SGHVS and CDR2 is FQNEAQ. This CDR3 has 14 residues. CDR3 protein: CASSLVPGMNEQFF. CDR3 in DNA: TGTGCCAGCAGCTTAGTGCCAGGGATGAATGAGCAGTTCTTC.

This chain joins TRBV5-6 and TRBJ1-3; D is perhaps TRBD1 (5 bases). Germline CDR1 SGHDT, CDR2 YYEEEE. The CDR3 covers 14 residues. Trimming pared 3 bases from V and 4 bases from J, leaving 11 bases between. CDR3 nucleotide sequence: TGTGCCAGCAGCTCAGGGAACAGGGGAAACACCATATATTTT. Translation gives CASSSGNRGNTIYF. Combining the CDR3 with reference TRBV5-6 and TRBJ1-3 gives the whole variable domain DAGVTQSPTHLIKTRGQQVTLRCSPKSGHDTVSWYQQALGQGPQFIFQYYEEEERQRGNFPDRFSGHQFPNYSSELNVNALLLGDSALYLCASSSGNRGNTIYFGEGSWLTVV.

This chain joins TRBV5-4 and TRBJ1-4, with a tentative D call TRBD1 (5 bases). Looked up from germline, CDR1 is SGHNT and CDR2 is YYREEE (reference sequence). With 0 bases removed from V and 6 bases from J, the gap between germline ends came to 9 bases. CDR3 length equals 14 residues. DNA for the CDR3: TGTGCCAGCAGCTTGGATTGGGGGGATGAAAAACTGTTTTTT. Translated, it gives CASSLDWGDEKLFF.

The gene calls are TRBV6-6 and TRBJ2-3; D gene unclear. Trimming took 2 bases from V and 2 from J, leaving 11 bases between them. CDR1 is MNHNY and CDR2 is SVGAGI in the germline V gene (reference sequence). The CDR3 spans 15 residues. CDR3 DNA: TGTGCCAGCAGTTACGTCAGCCTAAACACAGATACGCAGTATTTT. Its protein is CASSYVSLNTDTQYF.

CDR3 in DNA: TGTGCCAGTAGTATCCGACAGGGGGCTTCGGATGGCTACACCTTC. Translation gives CASSIRQGASDGYTF. V usage is TRBV19 and J usage is TRBJ1-2; 10 nucleotides line up with TRBD1. Germline values: CDR1 LNHDA, CDR2 SQIVND (reference sequence). This CDR3 has 15 amino acids. Trimming at V came to 3 bases and at J to 6 bases, leaving 7 bases not matched to a gene.